Listed below are T cell receptor beta chains from one sample, sequenced in a study of T cell changes during pregnancy in multiple sclerosis. The data were produced by immunoSEQ multiplex PCR, yet TCRdb's version contains in-frame clones alone and is incomplete. The data contain around 36,000 clones, 90% of them singletons. The sample consisted of CD4+ T cells from peripheral blood mononuclear cells, taken in the third trimester of pregnancy. The receptor set was obtained from a female donor with multiple sclerosis, enrolled in a pregnancy study. The CDR3 runs from the conserved cysteine through the conserved F or W. D genes are given only for firm matches. Clone size, where shown, is once, few, many, or a class for clones that have expanded.

clone_size | d_call | j_call | v_call | cdr3_aa | cdr3_nt
NA | NA | TRBJ1-2 | TRBV6-1 | CASSEGERGLYGYTF | TGTGCCAGCAGTGAAGGAGAGCGGGGACTCTATGGCTACACCTTC
NA | TRBD1 | TRBJ2-5 | TRBV27 | CASSLRRTGVGETQYF | TGTGCCAGCAGTTTAAGACGGACAGGGGTCGGAGAGACCCAGTACTTC
NA | TRBD2 | TRBJ2-7 | TRBV5-1 | CASSFTSGSPEQYF | TGCGCCAGCAGCTTTACTAGCGGGAGCCCCGAGCAGTACTTC
NA | NA | TRBJ1-3 | TRBV25-1 | CASSEPRTGNTIYF | TGTGCCAGCAGTGAACCCAGGACTGGAAACACCATATATTTT
NA | TRBD1 | TRBJ2-2 | TRBV4-2 | CASSQGTDITGELFF | TGTGCCAGCAGCCAGGGGACAGACATAACCGGGGAGCTGTTTTTT
once | TRBD1 | TRBJ2-3 | TRBV7-8 | CASKGQGAYTDTQYF | TGTGCCAGCAAGGGACAGGGGGCTTACACAGATACGCAGTATTTT
few | NA | TRBJ1-2 | TRBV19 | CASSIGPRGRYGYTF | TGTGCCAGTAGTATAGGGCCCAGGGGACGGTATGGCTACACCTTC
NA | TRBD2 | TRBJ2-1 | TRBV6-4 | CASSPGVAGAMNEQFF | TGTGCCAGCAGCCCCGGGGTAGCGGGAGCTATGAATGAGCAGTTCTTC
NA | TRBD2 | TRBJ2-1 | TRBV29-1 | CSVISGGRGNEQFF | TGCAGCGTTATTTCGGGGGGGCGGGGGAATGAGCAGTTCTTC
NA | NA | TRBJ2-2 | TRBV7-3 | CASSPTNTGELFF | TGTGCCAGCAGCCCAACGAACACCGGGGAGCTGTTTTTT
once | NA | TRBJ1-2 | TRBV20-1 | CSAGEGSGYTF | TGCAGTGCTGGGGAGGGATCTGGCTACACCTTC
once | NA | TRBJ1-1 | TRBV30 | CAWSEGRTTEAFF | TGTGCCTGGAGTGAGGGGAGGACAACTGAAGCTTTCTTT